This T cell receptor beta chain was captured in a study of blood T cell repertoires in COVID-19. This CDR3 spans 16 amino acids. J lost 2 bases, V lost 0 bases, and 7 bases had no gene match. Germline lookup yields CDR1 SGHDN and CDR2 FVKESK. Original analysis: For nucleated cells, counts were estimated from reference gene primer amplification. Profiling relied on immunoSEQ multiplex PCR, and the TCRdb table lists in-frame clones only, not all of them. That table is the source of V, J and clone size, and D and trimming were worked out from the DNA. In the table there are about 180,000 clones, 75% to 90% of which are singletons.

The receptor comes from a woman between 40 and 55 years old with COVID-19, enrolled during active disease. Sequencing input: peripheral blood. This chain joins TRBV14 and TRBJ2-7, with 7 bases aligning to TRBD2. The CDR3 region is CASSQEVGGGTYEQYF. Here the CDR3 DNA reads TGTGCCAGCAGCCAAGAAGTCGGCGGGGGTACCTACGAGCAGTACTTC.